The T cell receptor (beta chain) described here comes from a study of molecular identifiers for immune sequencing clone quantification. Study-wide background: Naive CD8 cell RNA, from 20,000 or 100,000 cells, was split five ways in replicates, with four sequenced. Study-level points and caveats: In naive cells, clones above 20 RNA copies held under 1% of molecules, whereas in effector cells they held over 97%.

CD8+CD4-CCR7+CD45RA+ sorting gave the naive CD8 T cells. Previously described methods and listed TCR primers produced bulk TCR libraries. Each CDR3 protein gets one entry after TCRdb re-called the PCR reads with MiXCR. The repertoire holds 400,000 to 600,000 distinct CDR3 sequences, with roughly 26% as singletons. Germline V lookup: CDR1 SEHNR, CDR2 FQNEAQ (reference sequence). The CDR3 sequence is 15 residues long. V was clipped by 5 bases and J by 5 bases; unmatched bases: 8. This clonotype was seen repeatedly, ten times or more. Its antigen is not known. Sequencing input: naive CD8+ T cells from blood, with Jurkat cell RNA spiked in. Subset described: FACS-sorted CD8+CD4-CCR7+CD45RA+ naive T cells. The clonotype was recovered from a human donor in good health. Some libraries in this study had Jurkat cell RNA spiked in. The gene calls are TRBV7-9 and TRBJ1-4; 7 nucleotides match TRBD1. Written as DNA, the CDR3 is TGTGCCAGCAGCGACGCCGCGACAGGGAATGAAAAACTGTTTTTT. Encoded protein: CASSDAATGNEKLFF.